This T cell receptor beta chain appears in the sequencing data of a study of cytomegalovirus exposure and HLA in healthy donors. Across the whole study: An early data release held approximately 80 million unique TCRs from HLA-typed donors.

In the case of this clone: The antigen is undetermined.

PCR involved 60 Vbeta and 13 Jbeta primers. In the study's own analysis: In a later analysis, the count reached about 82 million unique TCR beta chains, with 8.5 million to 14 million shared. The method was immunoSEQ multiplex PCR; TCRdb's version includes in-frame clones alone and lacks a portion of them. V and J calls plus clone size are reproduced from that table; the DNA served to infer D and trimming. Counted here are about 37,000 clones, 75% to 85% occurring once; the ten biggest clones make up 9.3%. Germline V gene data show CDR1 as SGDLS and CDR2 as YYNGEE. The CDR3 is 14 amino acids. The V end lost 2 bases, the J end lost 5 bases, and 13 bases lay between the germline ends. Study-wide findings and caveats: Most TCR beta V segments were productive about 90% or about 30% of the time in an earlier analysis.

The chain recombines TRBV9 with TRBJ1-2; the D gene is possibly TRBD1 (6 bases). This clonotype was sampled from a woman aged 35 to 49 in good health and CMV-seronegative. The sample consisted of PBMCs. The CDR3 here is CASSVSQGPYGYTF. CDR3 in DNA: TGTGCCAGCAGCGTTTCACAGGGCCCTTATGGCTACACCTTC.